Reported below is one T cell receptor beta chain. What it binds is not known. The sample belongs to a study of T cell responses to AZD1222 COVID-19 vaccine. Between the trimmed V and J ends, which lost 6 bases and 2 bases, there was a span of 8 bases. Germline V gene sequence: CDR1 MNHEY, CDR2 SVGAGI. CDR3 size: 13 residues. Overall study findings and caveats: Donor demographics were predominantly white British with a female majority; clonal diversity may be underestimated. After the peak T cell response, and only then, were repertoires sampled. With two AZD1222 doses given, Spike-specific TCR breadth and depth both rose. At baseline, seropositivity was found in only six or seven AZD1222 recipients.

TCRdb keeps only in-frame clones here, not all; method: immunoSEQ multiplex PCR. The sample gives roughly 180,000 clones, roughly 94% of which show up once; roughly 1.7% is in the top ten. The sample in question was peripheral blood, obtained 28 days after the second AZD1222 dose. This clonotype was sampled from an adult who received the AZD1222 COVID-19 vaccine. The chain employs TRBV6-5 and TRBJ2-1; no clear D. The CDR3 loop reads CASSPTTYNEQFF. CDR3 sequence (DNA): TGTGCCAGCAGCCCCACTACCTACAATGAGCAGTTCTTC.